Listed here are 27 T cell receptor beta chains from one sample, sequenced in a study of control samples from healthy donors and cancer patients. Sequencing was performed with immunoSEQ multiplex PCR; in TCRdb, only in-frame clones are kept and a portion is missing. The sample lists approximately 120,000 clones; roughly nine tenths were seen once. Sequencing was done on a sample of blood. Receptors originate from a human donor in good health. The donor label of this sample is uncertain.

The chain uses TRBV2 and TRBJ1-5, with 7 bases aligning to TRBD1. Germline-derived CDR1 and CDR2 are SNHLY and FYNNEI. The V gene end was trimmed by 5 bases and the J gene end by 3 bases; junction bases not matched to a gene: 7. This CDR3 contains 15 residues. CDR3 residues: CASSRQGQDNQPQHF. The CDR3 nucleotides are TGTGCCAGCAGTCGACAAGGACAGGACAATCAGCCCCAGCATTTT.

This chain connects TRBV5-6 to TRBJ1-2; maybe TRBD1 (5 bases). From germline, CDR1 is SGHDT and CDR2 YYEEEE. Trimming left V 1 base short and J 5 bases short, with 9 bases between. The CDR3 has 13 residues. CDR3 sequence reads: CASSLRGAYGYTF. In DNA, the CDR3 is TGTGCCAGCAGCTTGAGGGGCGCGTATGGCTACACCTTC.

About this clone: The junction departs from germline at one end; a sequencing error may be responsible. The chain links TRBV5-6 to TRBJ2-1, with 8 bases that match TRBD2. Germline lookup yields CDR1 SGHDT and CDR2 YYEEEE. The CDR3 consists of 17 residues. This chain's CDR3 is CASSLPLAGDSYTEQFF. The CDR3 coding sequence is TGTGCCAGCAGCTTGCCCCTAGCGGGCGACTCCTACACTGAGCAGTTCTTC.

This chain links TRBV15 with TRBJ1-1; D is perhaps TRBD1 (5 bases). The V end lost 1 base, the J end lost 2 bases, and 11 bases lay between the germline ends. Germline values: CDR1 LNHNV, CDR2 YYDKDF (reference sequence). CDR3 length equals 15 residues. CDR3 residues: CATSRVAGPNTEAFF. The DNA of the CDR3 is TGTGCCACCAGCAGAGTTGCGGGACCCAACACTGAAGCTTTCTTT.

This sequence joins TRBV5-4 and TRBJ2-1, with D tentatively TRBD2 (5 bases). The CDR3 is made up of 14 amino acids. The V end lost 4 bases, the J end lost 7 bases, and 15 bases lay between the germline ends. The V gene's germline CDR1 is SGHNT and CDR2 YYREEE (reference sequence). CDR3 DNA sequence: TGTGCCAGCAGCCAGGACTCCCGCATAAATGAGCAGTTCTTC. Translating it yields CASSQDSRINEQFF.

The rearrangement uses TRBV18 and TRBJ1-5; D is unresolved. Germline lookup yields CDR1 KGHSH and CDR2 LQKENI. V was clipped by 3 bases and J by 4 bases, with 16 bases between them. The CDR3 has 16 residues. As DNA, the CDR3 is TGTGCCAGCTCACCTTGGGATTCCAACGTGAATCAGCCCCAGCATTTT. This gives the protein CASSPWDSNVNQPQHF.

This clone was seen just once. This chain uses TRBV30 with TRBJ2-7; D possibly matches TRBD1 or TRBD2 (5 bases each). Trimming took 2 bases from V and 4 from J, leaving 12 bases between them. The germline gives CDR1 GTSNPN, CDR2 SVGIG (reference sequence). CDR3 length equals 13 residues. CDR3 nucleotide sequence: TGTGCCTGGAGTCCCGGGACGGCGTACGAGCAGTACTTC. Its protein product is CAWSPGTAYEQYF.

This chain uses TRBV9 with TRBJ1-2, with no clear D. This CDR3 comprises 17 residues. Germline CDR1 is SGDLS and CDR2 is YYNGEE. The ends were cut back, 0 bases at V and 1 base at J, with 16 bases in the middle. CDR3 nucleotides: TGTGCCAGCAGCGTAGACGTTTCCGGTCGTTTTAACTATGGCTACACCTTC. Its translation is CASSVDVSGRFNYGYTF. Drawing the rest from reference TRBV9 and TRBJ1-2, the complete variable domain is DSGVTQTPKHLITATGQRVTLRCSPRSGDLSVYWYQQSLDQGLQFLIQYYNGEERAKGNILERFSAQQFPDLHSELNLSSLELGDSALYFCASSVDVSGRFNYGYTFGSGTRLTVV.

This sequence joins TRBV28 and TRBJ2-1; 8 positions match TRBD2. The ends lost 7 bases at V and 6 bases at J; junction bases unmatched: 8. This CDR3 spans 14 amino acids. Germline CDR1 MDHEN, CDR2 SYDVKM. The CDR3 here is CASIPGGGGNEQFF. CDR3 nucleotides: TGTGCCAGCATCCCCGGGGGGGGAGGCAATGAGCAGTTCTTC.

The V gene is TRBV7-9, the J gene TRBJ2-5, with a weak D call TRBD2 (6 bases). This CDR3 is 14 amino acids long. Germline-derived CDR1 and CDR2 are SEHNR and FQNEAQ (reference sequence). The V end lost 5 bases, the J end lost 5 bases, and 15 bases lay between the germline ends. DNA for the CDR3: TGTGCCAGCAGCGCCCGGGACTGGAGGGAGACCCAGTACTTC. This codes for CASSARDWRETQYF.

The V and J genes are TRBV9 and TRBJ1-2; D unresolved. Trimming took off 4 bases at V and 6 bases at J, with 16 bases between the two ends. Germline CDR1 SGDLS, CDR2 YYNGEE. The CDR3 sequence is 14 residues long. The CDR3 DNA reads TGTGCCAGCAGCCCTTCGAAGACAAACCATGGCTACACCTTC. Translated: CASSPSKTNHGYTF.

The chain has TRBV28 and TRBJ2-4; D gene ambiguous. This CDR3 comprises 14 residues. With 4 bases removed from V and 2 bases from J, the gap between germline ends came to 9 bases. Looked up from germline, CDR1 is MDHEN and CDR2 is SYDVKM. The CDR3 DNA follows: TGTGCCAGCAGTTCCACGTGGTCCAAAAACATTCAGTACTTC. It translates to CASSSTWSKNIQYF.

This rearrangement joins TRBV6-6 to TRBJ2-2; 7 positions agree with TRBD1. Germline CDR1 is MNHNY and CDR2 is SVGAGI (reference sequence). This CDR3 contains 16 residues. V dropped 4 bases and J dropped 1; count of bases not matched to a gene: 6. Written as DNA, the CDR3 is TGTGCCAGCAGTTTACAGGGGAGTGGGAACACCGGGGAGCTGTTTTTT. Translated, it gives CASSLQGSGNTGELFF.

V usage is TRBV6-2 or TRBV6-3 and J usage is TRBJ2-3; tentatively, D is TRBD1 or TRBD2 (5 bases each). From germline, CDR1 is MNHEY and CDR2 SVGEGT. There are 13 residues in the CDR3. V was shortened by 6 bases and J by 1 base, with 8 bases between the two germline ends. Here the CDR3 reads CASSGDRTDTQYF. CDR3 nucleotide sequence: TGTGCCAGCAGCGGGGACCGCACAGATACGCAGTATTTT.

V usage is TRBV19 and J usage is TRBJ1-5; a weak D match, TRBD1 (6 bases). Germline lookup yields CDR1 LNHDA and CDR2 SQIVND (reference sequence). This CDR3 is 15 amino acids long. Trimming left V 3 bases short and J 8 bases short, with 17 bases between. CDR3: CASSILPGEVKPQHF. The CDR3 nucleotides read TGTGCCAGTAGTATCCTTCCAGGGGAGGTCAAGCCCCAGCATTTT. Combining the CDR3 with reference TRBV19 and TRBJ1-5 gives the whole variable domain DGGITQSPKYLFRKEGQNVTLSCEQNLNHDAMYWYRQDPGQGLRLIYYSQIVNDFQKGDIAEGYSVSREKKESFPLTVTSAQKNPTAFYLCASSILPGEVKPQHFGDGTRLSIL.

The chain links TRBV11-3 to TRBJ1-1; D call uncertain. This CDR3 has 13 residues. Per germline, CDR1 SGHNT and CDR2 YENEEA. V was shortened by 5 bases and J by 1 base, with 8 bases between the two germline ends. The chain's CDR3 is CASSRTQNTEAFF. The CDR3 DNA follows: TGTGCCAGCAGCCGGACTCAGAACACTGAAGCTTTCTTT.

The chain links TRBV6-1 to TRBJ1-5; D is uncertain. This CDR3 region has 11 residues. Germline CDR1 MNHNS, CDR2 SASEGT. V was cut by 2 bases and J by 7 bases, with 3 bases left in between. DNA of the CDR3: TGTGCCAGCAGTGAATCCCAGCCCCAGCATTTT. Amino acids: CASSESQPQHF.

The V and J genes are TRBV12-5 and TRBJ1-2; 7 bases are shared with TRBD1. Germline V CDR1 and CDR2: LGHNT, FRNRAP. V lost 6 bases and J lost 2; bases outside the gene matches: 6. CDR3 length: 14 amino acids. The CDR3 loop reads CASGGDSLNYGYTF. CDR3 DNA sequence: TGTGCTAGTGGGGGGGACAGCCTGAACTATGGCTACACCTTC.

The sample holds a few counts of this clone. The chain has TRBV5-1 and TRBJ1-1; a possible D gene is TRBD1 (6 bases). CDR3 length: 14 amino acids. The germline CDR1 and CDR2 sequences are SGHRS and YFSETQ. V shed 4 bases and J shed 5 bases, with 15 bases lying between them. The CDR3 loop reads CASSLQGESTEAFF. The CDR3 region has the DNA TGCGCCAGCAGCCTACAGGGAGAGAGTACTGAAGCTTTCTTT.

The chain has TRBV6-5 and TRBJ1-1; TRBD1 might be the D (5 bases). Trimming pared 8 bases from V and 5 bases from J, leaving 9 bases between. The CDR3 consists of 11 residues. In germline, CDR1 is MNHEY, CDR2 SVGAGI. CDR3 DNA sequence: TGTGCCAGCGCTTACAGGACTGAAGCTTTCTTT. Residues: CASAYRTEAFF.

The V gene is TRBV27, the J gene TRBJ2-1; D unresolved. The CDR3 is made up of 15 amino acids. Germline CDR1 is MNHEY and CDR2 is SMNVEV (reference sequence). V was cut by 2 bases and J by 10 bases, with 18 bases left in between. CDR3 protein: CASSLKLTSGGEQFF. CDR3 bases: TGTGCCAGCAGTTTAAAGTTAACGAGTGGCGGCGAGCAGTTCTTC.

V usage is TRBV18 and J usage is TRBJ1-4; D call uncertain. V shed 3 bases and J shed 3 bases, with 5 bases lying between them. In germline, CDR1 is KGHSH, CDR2 LQKENI. The CDR3 spans 13 residues. As DNA, the CDR3 is TGTGCCAGCTCACCCTCCTCTAATGAAAAACTGTTTTTT. Protein sequence: CASSPSSNEKLFF.

This chain uses TRBV28 with TRBJ1-3; 7 bases agree with TRBD1. This CDR3 has 14 residues. V lost 8 bases to trimming and J lost 4 bases; unmatched junction nucleotides: 8. Germline V lookup: CDR1 MDHEN, CDR2 SYDVKM. Here the CDR3 reads CASGRQGQGNTIYF. DNA for the CDR3: TGTGCCAGCGGCCGACAGGGACAAGGAAACACCATATATTTT.

CDR3 loop: CASSWGGHNSPLHF. In DNA form, the CDR3 reads TGTGCCAGCAGTTGGGGGGGACACAATTCACCCCTCCACTTT. The V and J genes are TRBV27 and TRBJ1-6, with TRBD1 as a possible D gene (6 bases). Trimming removed 4 bases from V and 7 bases from J, with 11 bases in between. CDR1 MNHEY and CDR2 SMNVEV come from the germline V gene (reference sequence). The CDR3 is 14 residues long.

The table lists this clone with many counts. This rearrangement joins TRBV2 to TRBJ1-1; perhaps TRBD1 as D (5 bases). Deletions cut 7 bases from V and 3 bases from J, with 12 bases between. Germline loops: CDR1 SNHLY, CDR2 FYNNEI. The CDR3 runs 13 residues. CDR3 loop: CASKMGRDTEAFF. The CDR3 DNA reads TGTGCCAGCAAGATGGGCAGGGACACTGAAGCTTTCTTT.

The chain combines TRBV5-1 with TRBJ2-5, with TRBD1 matching over 9 bases. Per the germline V gene, CDR1 is SGHRS and CDR2 is YFSETQ. The junction had 9 bases not matched to a gene; V was cut back by 5 bases and J by 7 bases. The CDR3 is 14 amino acids. CDR3 in amino acids: CASSTGGQKGTQYF. Written as DNA, the CDR3 is TGCGCCAGCAGTACAGGGGGCCAGAAGGGGACCCAGTACTTC.

V is TRBV2 and J is TRBJ1-1; 8 bases map to TRBD1. With V trimmed by 3 bases and J by 10 bases, 4 bases remained unmatched. The CDR3 contains 12 residues. In germline, CDR1 is SNHLY, CDR2 FYNNEI. CDR3 loop: CASSELGQGAFF. The CDR3 DNA follows: TGTGCCAGCAGTGAGTTAGGACAGGGAGCTTTCTTT.